A single sample gave rise to the 15 T cell receptor beta chains below, sequenced in a study of shared clonotypes between healthy human individuals. The table came from immunoSEQ multiplex PCR; TCRdb's copy has only in-frame clones and leaves some out. The sample has about 2.3 million clones, 92% seen once; the top ten hold 0.37%. Material for sequencing was naive CD4+ T cells from PBMCs. As for subset: CD45RA+ positively selected. These receptors originate from a man aged 18-30 years in good health. Some clones in this sample may be carry-over from other donors' samples.

The chain links TRBV5-1 to TRBJ1-1, with 9 bases that match TRBD1. Looked up from germline, CDR1 is SGHRS and CDR2 is YFSETQ. With 3 bases clipped from V and 5 bases from J, the junction kept 8 bases outside the gene matches. This CDR3 spans 15 amino acids. CDR3 sequence: CASSSITGGLTEAFF. The CDR3 bases are TGCGCCAGCAGCTCAATAACAGGGGGCCTTACTGAAGCTTTCTTT.

The chain is built from TRBV7-9 and TRBJ2-1; 11 bases map to TRBD2. This CDR3 has 19 residues. The germline V gene has CDR1 SEHNR and CDR2 FQNEAQ (reference sequence). V shed 3 bases, J shed 7 bases, and the junction held 17 bases outside the gene matches. CDR3 nucleotides: TGTGCCAGCAGCTTTCTGCCAGGGGGGGTGCGGACTAGCGGGAATGAGCAGTTCTTC. It encodes CASSFLPGGVRTSGNEQFF. Variable domain in full (rest from reference TRBV7-9 and TRBJ2-1): DTGVSQNPRHKITKRGQNVTFRCDPISEHNRLYWYRQTLGQGPEFLTYFQNEAQLEKSRLLSDRFSAERPKGSFSTLEIQRTEQGDSAMYLCASSFLPGGVRTSGNEQFFGPGTRLTVL.

The gene calls are TRBV15 and TRBJ1-2; D is unresolved. The germline CDR1 and CDR2 sequences are LNHNV and YYDKDF (reference sequence). CDR3 size: 14 residues. V gave up 3 bases and J gave up 0 bases, with 8 bases separating them. The CDR3, as DNA: TGTGCCACCAGCAGTGGAATTACTAACTATGGCTACACCTTC. Translation gives CATSSGITNYGYTF.

CDR3 amino acids: CASSPRPGRGRYNEQFF. DNA for the CDR3: TGCGCCAGCAGCCCCCGGCCGGGGAGGGGTCGTTACAATGAGCAGTTCTTC. The chain employs TRBV5-1 and TRBJ2-1, with 7 bases that match TRBD2. Germline CDR1 is SGHRS and CDR2 is YFSETQ. V dropped 4 bases and J dropped 4; count of bases not matched to a gene: 14. There are 17 residues in the CDR3.

The gene calls are TRBV2 and TRBJ1-2; tentatively, D is TRBD1 (6 bases). The CDR3 is 12 amino acids. V dropped 5 bases and J dropped 9 bases, with 13 bases sitting between them. The V gene's germline CDR1 is SNHLY and CDR2 FYNNEI. CDR3 protein: CASSRQEYRYTF. The DNA for the CDR3 is TGTGCCAGCAGTAGACAGGAATACCGCTACACCTTC.

The chain couples TRBV7-9 to TRBJ1-2; D remains ambiguous. The CDR3 is made up of 16 amino acids. The V gene lost 5 bases and the J gene lost 4 bases, with 20 bases spanning the gap. Germline CDR1 SEHNR, CDR2 FQNEAQ (reference sequence). DNA of the CDR3: TGTGCCAGCAGCCCCGCACCCGTCCGGGCGACCTATGGCTACACCTTC. Its protein is CASSPAPVRATYGYTF.

V usage is TRBV6-5 and J usage is TRBJ1-3; D is perhaps TRBD1 (5 bases). V shed 0 bases and J shed 8 bases, with 11 bases lying between them. The V gene's germline CDR1 is MNHEY and CDR2 SVGAGI. The CDR3 runs 14 residues. CDR3: CASSYSEGTDTIYF. The CDR3 DNA follows: TGTGCCAGCAGTTACTCTGAGGGGACGGACACCATATATTTT.

This clone is a singleton in its sample. The chain joins TRBV7-3 to TRBJ2-3; D call uncertain. V shed 5 bases and J shed 6 bases, with 9 bases lying between them. Germline lookup yields CDR1 SGHTA and CDR2 FQGTGA. The CDR3 contains 12 residues. The CDR3 region is CASSSVQDTQYF. The CDR3 DNA follows: TGTGCCAGCAGCAGCGTACAGGATACGCAGTATTTT.

The CDR3 DNA reads as TGTGCCAGCAGTGGGACTGGATCCTACAATGAGCAGTTCTTC. This encodes CASSGTGSYNEQFF. The chain employs TRBV28 and TRBJ2-1; TRBD2 might be the D (6 bases). Germline CDR1 and CDR2: MDHEN and SYDVKM. CDR3 length: 14 residues. Trimming left V 5 bases short and J 1 base short, with 9 bases between. The variable domain in full, completed from reference TRBV28 and TRBJ2-1, reads DVKVTQSSRYLVKRTGEKVFLECVQDMDHENMFWYRQDPGLGLRLIYFSYDVKMKEKGDIPEGYSVSREKKERFSLILESASTNQTSMYLCASSGTGSYNEQFFGPGTRLTVL.

Only one count was recorded for this clone. The V call is TRBV9, the J call TRBJ2-3, with D perhaps assigned TRBD1 or TRBD2 (5 bases each). The CDR3 totals 14 residues. The V end was cut by 0 bases, the J end by 10 bases, with 15 bases between. CDR1 is SGDLS and CDR2 is YYNGEE in the germline V gene. DNA for the CDR3: TGTGCCAGCAGCGTAGATTTCGGGGCCAGGGCGCAGTATTTT. Its protein is CASSVDFGARAQYF.

The chain recombines TRBV10-2 with TRBJ2-1; TRBD2 aligns across 10 bases. The germline CDR1 and CDR2 sequences are WSHSY and SAAADI. V dropped 1 base and J dropped 5; count of bases not matched to a gene: 14. CDR3 size: 19 residues. The CDR3 bases are TGCGCCAGCAGTGAGTTCGTGCTAGCGGGAGTGGGGGGGGACAATGAGCAGTTCTTC. Encoded protein: CASSEFVLAGVGGDNEQFF.

This clone showed up just once. The rearrangement joins TRBV27 to TRBJ2-2, with 9 bases fitting TRBD2. This CDR3 comprises 19 residues. The V gene end was trimmed by 2 bases and the J gene end by 4 bases; junction bases not matched to a gene: 14. The V gene's germline CDR1 is MNHEY and CDR2 SMNVEV (reference sequence). The CDR3 coding sequence is TGTGCCAGCAGTTTACGCCCTGGGATAGCGGGAGTTTCCACCGGGGAGCTGTTTTTT. This gives the protein CASSLRPGIAGVSTGELFF.

J is TRBJ1-2 and V is TRBV30; 10 bases are shared with TRBD1. This CDR3 comprises 16 residues. The trim removed 5 bases at V and 8 bases at J, leaving 17 bases unmatched. Looked up from germline, CDR1 is GTSNPN and CDR2 is SVGIG (reference sequence). The CDR3 protein is CAWYGSTGGLRFGYTF. The CDR3 nucleotides are TGTGCCTGGTACGGATCGACAGGGGGCCTACGTTTCGGCTACACCTTC. The whole variable domain, remainder taken from reference TRBV30 and TRBJ1-2, is SQTIHQWPATLVQPVGSPLSLECTVEGTSNPNLYWYRQAAGRGLQLLFYSVGIGQISSEVPQNLSASRPQDRQFILSSKKLLLSDSGFYLCAWYGSTGGLRFGYTFGSGTRLTVV.

This chain joins TRBV2 and TRBJ2-7, with D uncertain. CDR1 and CDR2 (germline): SNHLY, FYNNEI. CDR3 size: 14 residues. The V end lost 4 bases, the J end lost 2 bases, and 12 bases lay between the germline ends. The CDR3, as DNA: TGTGCCAGCAGTGGGGTACAGTGGACCTACGAGCAGTACTTC. It codes for CASSGVQWTYEQYF.

This sequence joins TRBV28 and TRBJ2-5, with no clear D. The CDR3 totals 14 residues. The germline CDR1 and CDR2 sequences are MDHEN and SYDVKM. V gave up 5 bases and J gave up 5 bases, with 15 bases separating them. CDR3 sequence: CASSVSPSIETQYF. CDR3 bases: TGTGCCAGCAGTGTCTCCCCTTCGATTGAGACCCAGTACTTC.